These 19 T cell receptor beta chains were all obtained from the same sample, sequenced in a study of blood T cell repertoires in COVID-19. Sequencing used immunoSEQ multiplex PCR; TCRdb keeps in-frame clones, though not all of them. The sample holds around 150,000 clones, almost 80% seen once. The sample taken for sequencing was PBMCs or T cells enriched from blood (not recorded which). The receptors were gathered from a woman aged 50 to 65 who had recovered from COVID-19.

V is TRBV5-4 and J is TRBJ1-1, with D perhaps TRBD1 (6 bases). Germline V gives CDR1 SGHNT, CDR2 YYREEE (reference sequence). V was shortened by 4 bases and J by 4 bases, with 11 bases between the two germline ends. The CDR3 length is 13 residues. As DNA, the CDR3 is TGTGCCAGCAGCCCTCAGGGGACCACTGAAGCTTTCTTT. This codes for CASSPQGTTEAFF.

The rearrangement uses TRBV19 and TRBJ2-1; a weak D match, TRBD1 (5 bases). CDR3 length: 14 residues. Germline V gives CDR1 LNHDA, CDR2 SQIVND (reference sequence). V dropped 4 bases and J dropped 10 bases, with 17 bases sitting between them. CDR3 loop: CASSTSGKGLEQFF. The CDR3 coding sequence is TGTGCCAGTAGTACCTCCGGAAAGGGGCTCGAGCAGTTCTTC.

The J gene is TRBJ2-1, the V gene TRBV10-3, with TRBD1 as a possible D gene (5 bases). Germline CDR1 reads ENHRY; CDR2 reads SYGVKD. Trimming took 4 bases from V and 3 from J, leaving 10 bases between them. The CDR3 extends over 14 amino acids. The CDR3 bases are TGTGCCATCAGTGGACAGCAAGTCTACAATGAGCAGTTCTTC. It is translated as CAISGQQVYNEQFF.

The J gene is TRBJ2-7, the V gene TRBV5-1; TRBD1 agrees at 7 bases. Germline CDR1 is SGHRS and CDR2 is YFSETQ. V lost 1 base, J lost 0 bases, and 4 bases stayed unmatched. This CDR3 region has 15 residues. In nucleotides, the CDR3 is TGCGCCAGCAGCTTGACCGGGACAGTCTCCTACGAGCAGTACTTC. This sequence encodes CASSLTGTVSYEQYF. Filled out from reference TRBV5-1 and TRBJ2-7, the complete variable domain reads KAGVTQTPRYLIKTRGQQVTLSCSPISGHRSVSWYQQTPGQGLQFLFEYFSETQRNKGNFPGRFSGRQFSNSRSEMNVSTLELGDSALYLCASSLTGTVSYEQYFGPGTRLTVT.

The rearrangement links TRBV18 to TRBJ2-2, with 8 bases that match TRBD1. This CDR3 is 16 amino acids long. CDR1 is KGHSH and CDR2 is LQKENI in the germline V gene. After removal of 6 bases from V and 0 bases from J, the junction contained 6 bases not matched to a gene. CDR3 in DNA: TGTGCCAGCTCGGCCGGGACAGGCGCGAACACCGGGGAGCTGTTTTTT. Its protein is CASSAGTGANTGELFF.

This sequence joins TRBV5-1 and TRBJ1-1; 10 nucleotides line up with TRBD1. The CDR3 runs to 15 residues. V lost 4 bases to trimming and J lost 1 base; unmatched junction nucleotides: 4. The germline V gene has CDR1 SGHRS and CDR2 YFSETQ. CDR3 sequence: CASSQGTGANTEAFF. CDR3 DNA sequence: TGCGCCAGCAGCCAGGGGACAGGGGCGAACACTGAAGCTTTCTTT. The full variable domain, completed using reference TRBV5-1 and TRBJ1-1, is KAGVTQTPRYLIKTRGQQVTLSCSPISGHRSVSWYQQTPGQGLQFLFEYFSETQRNKGNFPGRFSGRQFSNSRSEMNVSTLELGDSALYLCASSQGTGANTEAFFGQGTRLTVV.

This rearrangement joins TRBV9 to TRBJ2-2; 9 positions match TRBD2. The CDR3 is 17 residues long. Looked up from germline, CDR1 is SGDLS and CDR2 is YYNGEE. Trimming took 1 base from V and 6 from J; bases not matched to a gene: 10. CDR3 sequence reads: CASSVSVGLALPGELFF. The DNA for the CDR3 is TGTGCCAGCAGCGTATCGGTGGGACTAGCTCTCCCCGGGGAGCTGTTTTTT.

J is TRBJ1-1 and V is TRBV7-9, with D perhaps matching TRBD1 (6 bases). The V gene's germline CDR1 is SEHNR and CDR2 FQNEAQ (reference sequence). V lost 5 bases to trimming and J lost 8 bases, with 12 bases between them. CDR3 length: 12 amino acids. CDR3 loop: CASSPGQYEAFF. The CDR3 nucleotides are TGTGCCAGCAGCCCAGGACAGTACGAAGCTTTCTTT.

This clone occurred once. The V gene is TRBV4-1, the J gene TRBJ2-3; TRBD2 matches 10 bases. With V trimmed by 1 base and J by 4 bases, 5 bases remained unmatched. This CDR3 has 16 residues. CDR1 is MGHRA and CDR2 is YSYEKL in the germline V gene. This CDR3 is CASSQALAGSPDTQYF. The CDR3, as DNA: TGCGCCAGCAGCCAAGCACTAGCGGGGAGCCCAGATACGCAGTATTTT.

This rearrangement joins TRBV2 to TRBJ2-1, with 10 bases identical to TRBD2. J lost 2 bases, V lost 4 bases, and 2 bases had no gene match. CDR3 length: 15 amino acids. The germline V gene encodes CDR1 SNHLY and CDR2 FYNNEI. The CDR3 is CASSVLAGAYNEQFF. The CDR3 nucleotides are TGTGCCAGCAGTGTTCTAGCGGGGGCCTACAATGAGCAGTTCTTC.

The V and J genes are TRBV3-1 (or the pseudogene TRBV3-2) and TRBJ1-4; no clear D gene. Per the germline V gene, CDR1 is LGHDT and CDR2 is YNNKEL (reference sequence). Trimming cost V 6 bases and J 8 bases, with 7 bases left between them. This CDR3 is built from 11 residues. The CDR3 protein is CASRWEEKLFF. For the CDR3, the DNA is TGTGCCAGCAGGTGGGAGGAAAAACTGTTTTTT.

The V call is TRBV7-2, the J call TRBJ1-5, with 8 bases that match TRBD1. Germline V gene lookup returns CDR1 SGHTA and CDR2 FQGNSA. The CDR3 is 14 residues long. The V gene end was trimmed by 4 bases and the J gene end by 5 bases; junction bases not matched to a gene: 4. The CDR3 region is CASSSDREYQPQHF. In nucleotides, the CDR3 is TGTGCCAGCAGCTCGGACAGGGAATATCAGCCCCAGCATTTT.

This clone was seen a handful of times. This chain connects TRBV7-9 to TRBJ2-2; 9 nucleotides align to TRBD1. CDR1 SEHNR and CDR2 FQNEAQ come from the germline V gene (reference sequence). The CDR3 loop spans 15 amino acids. V was pared by 1 base and J by 6 bases, with 3 bases of the junction left unmatched. In DNA form, the CDR3 reads TGTGCCAGCAGCTTAGGACAGGGGGTCTCCGGGGAGCTGTTTTTT. Protein: CASSLGQGVSGELFF.

V is TRBV9 and J is TRBJ1-2; 7 bases are shared with TRBD1. The CDR3 runs 14 residues. Germline values: CDR1 SGDLS, CDR2 YYNGEE. V shed 6 bases and J 0 bases; nucleotides not matched to a gene: 5. CDR3 coding DNA: TGTGCCAGCACCGGGACAGATACTAACTATGGCTACACCTTC. It is translated as CASTGTDTNYGYTF. Full variable domain (remainder filled in from reference TRBV9 and TRBJ1-2): DSGVTQTPKHLITATGQRVTLRCSPRSGDLSVYWYQQSLDQGLQFLIQYYNGEERAKGNILERFSAQQFPDLHSELNLSSLELGDSALYFCASTGTDTNYGYTFGSGTRLTVV.

This sequence joins TRBV5-1 and TRBJ1-4; TRBD1 aligns across 7 bases. V lost 2 bases and J lost 5; bases outside the gene matches: 9. Looked up from germline, CDR1 is SGHRS and CDR2 is YFSETQ. There are 16 residues in the CDR3. The CDR3 bases are TGCGCCAGCAGCTTAGCAGGGGCAGGGGGGAATGAAAAACTGTTTTTT. Its translation is CASSLAGAGGNEKLFF.

J is TRBJ2-3 and V is TRBV28; D gene unclear. The germline gives CDR1 MDHEN, CDR2 SYDVKM. This CDR3 has 12 residues. The V and J ends lost 3 bases and 6 bases respectively, with 7 bases between them. DNA of the CDR3: TGTGCCAGCAGTTTTCGGTTGGATACGCAGTATTTT. This encodes CASSFRLDTQYF.

The V gene is TRBV7-9, the J gene TRBJ1-5, with 8 bases that match TRBD1. The trim removed 2 bases at V and 3 bases at J, leaving 3 bases unmatched. The CDR3 has 15 amino acids. Per the germline V gene, CDR1 is SEHNR and CDR2 is FQNEAQ (reference sequence). The DNA of the CDR3 is TGTGCCAGCAGCTTACAGGGGGCCCTCAATCAGCCCCAGCATTTT. Translated, it gives CASSLQGALNQPQHF.

The rearrangement links TRBV5-6 to TRBJ2-5; no clear D gene. The CDR3 is 12 amino acids. V was trimmed by 2 bases and J by 5 bases, leaving 7 bases between them. Germline CDR1 SGHDT, CDR2 YYEEEE. As DNA, the CDR3 is TGTGCCAGCAGCTTCCTCGGGGAGACCCAGTACTTC. It specifies CASSFLGETQYF.

With regard to this clone: The junction departs from germline at one end; a sequencing error may be responsible. The CDR3 loop is CATSLLAGVVSEQFF. As DNA, the CDR3 is TGTGCCACCAGTTTATTAGCGGGAGTTGTGAGTGAGCAGTTCTTC. The chain links TRBV10-3 to TRBJ2-1; TRBD2 aligns across 9 bases. Germline CDR1 ENHRY, CDR2 SYGVKD. The CDR3 extends over 15 amino acids.